This T cell receptor beta chain was documented in a study of a mutant IDH1 vaccine in newly diagnosed glioma. Study at large: Administration of eight vaccinations to patients took place in weeks 1, 3, 5, 7, 11, 15, 19, 23. Study-level points and caveats: Evidence of vaccine-induced immune responses was documented in roughly 93% of patients.

As regards this clone: Its antigen is unidentified.

Germline CDR1 is SEHNR and CDR2 is FQNEAQ (reference sequence). V was clipped by 10 bases and J by 6 bases; unmatched bases: 17. This CDR3 region has 16 residues. The time point here: week 11, during vaccination. Doses of 300 ug of mutant IDH1 20-mer peptide were given with topical imiquimod. Assay: immunoSEQ multiplex PCR; the TCRdb copy retains only in-frame clones and omits some. Of about 52,000 clones in the sample, roughly 90% are singletons; the top ten hold under 2.5%. Source: PBMCs, taken from a glioma patient whose treatment included an IDH1 peptide vaccine. This receptor was identified in a man aged 45 to 65 with glioma. The chain carries TRBV7-9 and TRBJ2-3; the match to TRBD2 covers 9 bases. The CDR3 DNA reads TGTGCCAAAAATCCGACTAGCGGACGTGGGTTGGATACGCAGTATTTT. Its translation is CAKNPTSGRGLDTQYF.